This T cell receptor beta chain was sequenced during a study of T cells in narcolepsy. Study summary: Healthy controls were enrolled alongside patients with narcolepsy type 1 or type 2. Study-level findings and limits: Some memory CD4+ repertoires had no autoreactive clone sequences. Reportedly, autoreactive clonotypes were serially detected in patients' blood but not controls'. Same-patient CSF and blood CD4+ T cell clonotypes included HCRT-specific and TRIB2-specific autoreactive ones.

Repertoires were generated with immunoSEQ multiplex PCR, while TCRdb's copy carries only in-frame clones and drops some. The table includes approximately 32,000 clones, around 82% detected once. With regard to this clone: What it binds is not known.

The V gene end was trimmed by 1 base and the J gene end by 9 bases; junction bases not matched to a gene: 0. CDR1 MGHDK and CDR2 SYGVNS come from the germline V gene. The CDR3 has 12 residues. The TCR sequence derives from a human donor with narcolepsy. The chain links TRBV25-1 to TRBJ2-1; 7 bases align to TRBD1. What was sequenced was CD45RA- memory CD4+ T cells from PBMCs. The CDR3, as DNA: TGTGCCAGCAGTGAATCAGGGGGTGAGCAGTTCTTC. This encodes CASSESGGEQFF.